This T cell receptor (beta chain) was captured in a study of T-cell reconstitution after alpha-beta-depleted transplantation in children. Germline trimming cut 5 bases from V and 5 bases from J; bases unmatched to any gene: 3. CDR3 length: 14 residues. Germline V CDR1 and CDR2: SGHRS, YFSETQ. TCRbeta library construction was performed incorporating unique molecular identifiers. TCRdb passed the PCR reads through MiXCR, listing each CDR3 protein once. Of almost 600,000 distinct CDR3 sequences listed, 25% to 30% are singletons. The receptor was derived from a boy under two years old with Wiskott-Aldrich syndrome, due to receive a stem cell transplant. The specimen comprised PBMCs, sampled before TCRalphabeta/CD19-depleted stem cell transplant. V is TRBV5-1 and J is TRBJ2-2, with TRBD2 matching over 10 bases. Written as DNA, the CDR3 is TGCGCCAGCAGGGTACTAGCGGGAACCGGGGAGCTGTTTTTT. It translates to CASRVLAGTGELFF.